The entry below gives a single TCR beta chain sequence along with its context. Antigen: not known. This record comes from a study of CD4 T cells in relation to SARS-CoV-2 and coronaviruses. Study as a whole: PBMCs were cultured with antigen for roughly 11 days before TCR beta sequencing.

CD4+ T cells from unexposed donors were obtained before the COVID-19 pandemic (2011-2018). CD4+ T cells were isolated from the cells after nine to eleven days of culture. Trimming cost V 3 bases and J 8 bases; bases outside gene matches: 2. Germline V gene lookup returns CDR1 MNHNS and CDR2 SASEGT. This CDR3 is 14 amino acids long. Here immunoSEQ multiplex PCR was the method, and the copy in TCRdb shows in-frame clones only, minus some. The sample records some 14,000 clones, 60% to 80% being singletons. The material sequenced was CD4+ T cells from PBMCs, cultured in vitro. The rearrangement uses TRBV6-1 and TRBJ1-5; 12 bases agree with TRBD1. The receptor was derived from a human donor in good health. The CDR3 sequence: CASSEGQGAKPQHF. CDR3 sequence (DNA): TGTGCCAGCAGTGAGGGACAGGGGGCCAAGCCCCAGCATTTT.